The next 3 T cell receptor beta chains were all read from a single sample in a study of identical twins. TCRdb passed the 5' RACE reads through MiXCR, listing each CDR3 protein once. The sample has 210,000 or so distinct CDR3 sequences, 6% to 9% seen once. The same data also contributed to another study, on yellow fever vaccine responses in identical twins.

Sequences were obtained from memory (CD45RO+) T cells sorted from blood. These receptors were taken from a young woman in good health.

In this sample, this clonotype turned up a few times. The chain recombines TRBV20-1 with TRBJ2-3, with 7 bases matching TRBD2. This CDR3 has 12 residues. V lost 6 bases, J lost 6 bases, and 6 bases stayed unmatched. Germline CDR1 DFQATT, CDR2 SNEGSKA (reference sequence). In nucleotides, the CDR3 is TGCAGTGCCCCCTGGCGGGGGGATACGCAGTATTTT. Residues: CSAPWRGDTQYF.

Written as DNA, the CDR3 is TGCGCCAGCAGCCAAGAAGGGAGTGGGAATCAGCCCCAGCATTTT. It is translated as CASSQEGSGNQPQHF. J is TRBJ1-5 and V is TRBV4-1; D is unclear. V dropped 0 bases and J dropped 4 bases, with 10 bases sitting between them. CDR3 size: 15 residues. Germline V CDR1 and CDR2: MGHRA, YSYEKL.

Ten or more counts support this clonotype. The chain recombines TRBV27 with TRBJ2-1; possible D gene TRBD1, 5 bases. V lost 4 bases and J lost 5, with 18 bases in between. The germline CDR1 and CDR2 sequences are MNHEY and SMNVEV (reference sequence). The CDR3 is 16 amino acids. The CDR3 DNA reads as TGTGCCAGCAGTTCCCCCGCAGGGTGGTTGCACAATGAGCAGTTCTTC. As protein: CASSSPAGWLHNEQFF.